This T cell receptor (beta chain) was retrieved from a study of cytomegalovirus exposure and HLA in healthy donors. With 60 Vbeta and 13 Jbeta primers, the PCR was carried out. Clones were read by immunoSEQ multiplex PCR, and TCRdb kept only the in-frame ones, dropping some. The table lists tens of thousands of clones, 76% of them singletons, with approximately 1.4% in the top ten. The CDR3 sequence is 16 residues long. Germline values: CDR1 MNHEY, CDR2 SVGAGI. The V and J ends lost 2 bases and 2 bases, in that order; junction bases with no gene match: 3. Sequencing used PBMCs. The sequence came from a male donor in good health and CMV-seronegative. The chain is built from TRBV6-5 and TRBJ2-3, with 11 bases fitting TRBD2. The DNA for the CDR3 is TGTGCCAGCAGTTACGTAGCGGGGGGGCCCACAGATACGCAGTATTTT. Translating it yields CASSYVAGGPTDTQYF.